Here is one T cell receptor beta chain with its context. Antigen specificity is unknown. The entry originates in a study of cytomegalovirus exposure and HLA in healthy donors. As for the study in general: Tens of millions of unique TCRs from HLA-typed donors were held in an early release of data. General observations from the study: There were several of the most significant clusters that appeared linked to common viral pathogens in a later analysis. Later analysis associated a missense DCLRE1C variant with TCR beta V- and J-gene trimming.

The PCR ran on 60 Vbeta and 13 Jbeta primers. Sequenced by immunoSEQ multiplex PCR; TCRdb stores in-frame clones only, minus some. The table counts some 47,000 clones; over 2% lies in the top ten. Sequenced sample: PBMCs. The TCR was taken from a woman in her forties in good health and CMV-seronegative.

The DNA of the CDR3 is TGTGCCAGCAGTTACACAGGCGGAGGGTTCGGAGAGACCCAGTACTTC. It encodes CASSYTGGGFGETQYF. The chain uses TRBV6-5 and TRBJ2-5; D is possibly TRBD2 (6 bases). The CDR3 length is 16 residues. V was shortened by 2 bases and J by 4 bases, with 17 bases between the two germline ends. The germline V gene encodes CDR1 MNHEY and CDR2 SVGAGI.